Shown below are 14 T cell receptor beta chains from a single sample sequenced in a study of Ad26.COV2.S vaccination and SARS-CoV-2 variants. Profiling relied on immunoSEQ multiplex PCR, and the TCRdb table lists in-frame clones only, not all of them. The sample shows 360,000 or so clones, roughly 84% of them seen only once. The treatment was: roughly 18 received Ad26.COV2.S at low or high dose, single or two shots; 5 received placebo; per-sample allocation not given. Day 63 after the first vaccine or placebo injection was the time point for sampling. This material consisted of peripheral blood, taken in a trial of Ad26.COV2.S vaccine versus placebo. Receptors were obtained from a person between 18 and 65 years old who received the Ad26.COV2.S COVID-19 vaccine or a placebo.

This sequence joins TRBV5-1 and TRBJ2-3; TRBD1 matches at 7 bases. Germline V gives CDR1 SGHRS, CDR2 YFSETQ. Trimming took 0 bases from V and 6 from J; bases not matched to a gene: 4. The CDR3 sequence is 14 residues long. The CDR3 nucleotides read TGCGCCAGCAGCTTGGGACAGGGATTTGATACGCAGTATTTT. Its protein is CASSLGQGFDTQYF. The full variable domain, rest sourced from reference TRBV5-1 and TRBJ2-3, is KAGVTQTPRYLIKTRGQQVTLSCSPISGHRSVSWYQQTPGQGLQFLFEYFSETQRNKGNFPGRFSGRQFSNSRSEMNVSTLELGDSALYLCASSLGQGFDTQYFGPGTRLTVL.

The rearrangement uses TRBV9 and TRBJ1-6; D remains ambiguous. With 2 bases removed from V and 0 bases from J, the gap between germline ends came to 9 bases. This CDR3 contains 16 residues. Germline V gives CDR1 SGDLS, CDR2 YYNGEE. The chain's CDR3 is CASSVDTGSYNSPLHF. In nucleotides, the CDR3 is TGTGCCAGCAGCGTCGACACCGGCTCCTATAATTCACCCCTCCACTTT. Combining the CDR3 with reference TRBV9 and TRBJ1-6 gives the whole variable domain DSGVTQTPKHLITATGQRVTLRCSPRSGDLSVYWYQQSLDQGLQFLIQYYNGEERAKGNILERFSAQQFPDLHSELNLSSLELGDSALYFCASSVDTGSYNSPLHFGNGTRLTVT.

V is TRBV4-1 and J is TRBJ1-4; TRBD1 matches at 7 bases. The V and J ends lost 0 bases and 3 bases, in that order; junction bases with no gene match: 10. CDR3 length: 18 amino acids. Germline V gives CDR1 MGHRA, CDR2 YSYEKL. The CDR3 bases are TGCGCCAGCAGCCAAGAGTTGACAGGGAGGCTACCTAATGAAAAACTGTTTTTT. Its translation is CASSQELTGRLPNEKLFF.

The chain couples TRBV20-1 to TRBJ2-2; D is possibly TRBD1 (6 bases). V lost 3 bases, J lost 0 bases, and 11 bases lay in between. CDR1 and CDR2 (germline): DFQATT, SNEGSKA (reference sequence). The CDR3 spans 15 residues. CDR3 protein: CSASHRDANTGELFF. The CDR3 bases are TGCAGTGCTAGTCACAGGGATGCGAACACCGGGGAGCTGTTTTTT.

The chain employs TRBV2 and TRBJ1-2; 9 bases are shared with TRBD1. CDR1 and CDR2 from the germline V gene are SNHLY and FYNNEI. This CDR3 spans 13 amino acids. With V trimmed by 4 bases and J by 6 bases, 3 bases remained unmatched. CDR3: CASSVDRGNGYTF. The CDR3 DNA is TGTGCCAGCAGTGTGGACAGGGGAAATGGCTACACCTTC.

V is TRBV9 and J is TRBJ2-7; 8 nucleotides match TRBD1. Germline CDR1 reads SGDLS; CDR2 reads YYNGEE. The CDR3 sequence is 15 residues long. Trimming took 4 bases from V and 1 from J; bases not matched to a gene: 7. CDR3 amino acids: CASSRQGLGSYEQYF. Written as DNA, the CDR3 is TGTGCCAGCAGCAGACAGGGGTTGGGGTCCTACGAGCAGTACTTC.

This chain connects TRBV18 to TRBJ2-1, with 7 positions matching TRBD1. Germline V gene sequence: CDR1 KGHSH, CDR2 LQKENI. After removal of 2 bases from V and 3 bases from J, the junction contained 7 bases not matched to a gene. CDR3 length: 16 residues. The CDR3 coding sequence is TGTGCCAGCTCACCAGTAAGGGACAGATACTACAATGAGCAGTTCTTC. It encodes CASSPVRDRYYNEQFF.

This chain joins TRBV19 and TRBJ1-1, with 9 bases lining up with TRBD1. Germline values: CDR1 LNHDA, CDR2 SQIVND (reference sequence). This CDR3 comprises 14 residues. The V gene end was trimmed by 5 bases and the J gene end by 4 bases; junction bases not matched to a gene: 5. CDR3 DNA sequence: TGTGCCAGTAGTGATGGACAGGGGAGCACTGAAGCTTTCTTT. This encodes CASSDGQGSTEAFF.

This clone was observed a handful of times. The DNA for the CDR3 is TGTGCCATCAGTTGGGAAATGAACACTGAAGCTTTCTTT. Residues: CAISWEMNTEAFF. The V gene is TRBV10-3, the J gene TRBJ1-1; D uncertain. Germline lookup yields CDR1 ENHRY and CDR2 SYGVKD. The V end lost 5 bases, the J end lost 0 bases, and 7 bases lay between the germline ends. The CDR3 sequence is 13 residues long.

The CDR3 DNA reads TGTGCCAGCAGTCGGCAGGGGGCCGGGGAGCTGTTTTTT. It is translated as CASSRQGAGELFF. The V call is TRBV12-3 or TRBV12-4, the J call TRBJ2-2, with 7 nucleotides matching TRBD1. This CDR3 has 13 amino acids. V gave up 5 bases and J gave up 6 bases; unmatched junction bases: 3.

V gene TRBV7-8 combines with J gene TRBJ2-5; no definite D call. The CDR3 length is 12 residues. The V end was cut by 2 bases, the J end by 1 base, with 2 bases between. CDR1 and CDR2 from the germline V gene are SGHVS and FQNEAQ. CDR3 in amino acids: CASSLPQETQYF. CDR3 bases: TGTGCCAGCAGCTTACCCCAAGAGACCCAGTACTTC.

The V gene is TRBV4-3, the J gene TRBJ2-5, with 7 bases identical to TRBD1. CDR3 length: 17 residues. The V and J ends lost 4 bases and 4 bases, in that order; junction bases with no gene match: 15. From germline, CDR1 is LGHNA and CDR2 YSLEER. CDR3 region: CASSRNPGTAPPETQYF. CDR3 DNA: TGCGCCAGCAGCCGCAACCCTGGGACAGCCCCACCAGAGACCCAGTACTTC.

The chain is built from TRBV7-2 and TRBJ1-1, with D unresolved. The CDR3 is 15 residues long. Germline V CDR1 and CDR2: SGHTA, FQGNSA. Trimming left V 1 base short and J 4 bases short, with 13 bases between. The CDR3 sequence: CASSLERWRTTEAFF. The CDR3 nucleotides read TGTGCCAGCAGCTTAGAGCGTTGGAGGACCACTGAAGCTTTCTTT.

The V gene is TRBV5-4, the J gene TRBJ2-7; 8 nucleotides agree with TRBD1. J lost 3 bases, V lost 4 bases, and 12 bases had no gene match. The germline V gene encodes CDR1 SGHNT and CDR2 YYREEE (reference sequence). CDR3 length: 16 residues. CDR3 nucleotides: TGTGCCAGCAGCCCGTCGGTAGGACAGGGACGCTACGAGCAGTACTTC. This translates into CASSPSVGQGRYEQYF.